This passage covers 11 T cell receptor beta chains from one sample sequenced in a study of blood T cell repertoires in COVID-19. Data came from immunoSEQ multiplex PCR; TCRdb stores just in-frame clones and leaves some out. The sample consists of fewer than 200,000 clones, 70% to 90% of them appearing once. Sequencing input: peripheral blood. The receptors here all came from a man aged 55 to 70 with active or convalescent COVID-19.

The rearrangement uses TRBV6-5 and TRBJ1-2; no clear D. The V gene lost 5 bases and the J gene lost 7 bases, with 14 bases spanning the gap. Germline values: CDR1 MNHEY, CDR2 SVGAGI. This CDR3 contains 13 residues. CDR3 amino acids: CASSREQGFGYTF. The CDR3 DNA follows: TGTGCCAGCAGTCGGGAGCAAGGGTTTGGCTACACCTTC.

This chain links TRBV5-1 with TRBJ2-5; D is possibly TRBD2 (5 bases). V was cut by 4 bases and J by 5 bases, with 12 bases left in between. This CDR3 contains 13 residues. Germline V gene sequence: CDR1 SGHRS, CDR2 YFSETQ. The CDR3 nucleotides are TGCGCCAGCAGCCCCCGAGGGTTGGAGACCCAGTACTTC. Residues: CASSPRGLETQYF.

The chain is built from TRBV18 and TRBJ2-7, with D perhaps TRBD1 (5 bases). The germline V gene has CDR1 KGHSH and CDR2 LQKENI. Trimming took 3 bases from V and 7 from J, leaving 10 bases between them. The CDR3 consists of 12 residues. The CDR3 region has the DNA TGTGCCAGCTCACCTTTGGGGCAGGAGCAGTACTTC. Translated, it gives CASSPLGQEQYF.

The chain recombines TRBV6-1 with TRBJ1-6, with no clear D. V was trimmed by 2 bases and J by 0 bases, leaving 8 bases between them. CDR3 size: 16 residues. Germline V CDR1 and CDR2: MNHNS, SASEGT. CDR3 loop: CASSETRSSYNSPLHF. As DNA, the CDR3 is TGTGCCAGCAGTGAAACGAGGAGCTCCTATAATTCACCCCTCCACTTT.

V usage is TRBV10-3 and J usage is TRBJ1-2; 7 bases match TRBD1. V was clipped by 6 bases and J by 2 bases; unmatched bases: 9. Germline V CDR1 and CDR2: ENHRY, SYGVKD. CDR3 length equals 15 residues. The CDR3 DNA sequence: TGTGCCATCAGGCCCCGGACAGGCTTGAACTATGGCTACACCTTC. Its protein product is CAIRPRTGLNYGYTF.

This clone showed up just a few times. The CDR3 DNA sequence: TGTGCCAGCTCACCGGGTGGGCAGGACAGCGAGCAGTACTTC. It specifies CASSPGGQDSEQYF. This chain uses TRBV18 with TRBJ2-7; a possible D gene is TRBD1 (6 bases). Germline loops: CDR1 KGHSH, CDR2 LQKENI. The CDR3 length is 14 residues. Deletions cut 3 bases from V and 6 bases from J, with 15 bases between.

This clone was recorded a few times. The V gene is TRBV7-9, the J gene TRBJ2-2; possibly TRBD1 for D (6 bases). Germline V CDR1 and CDR2: SEHNR, FQNEAQ (reference sequence). This CDR3 comprises 15 residues. V lost 4 bases to trimming and J lost 5 bases, with 14 bases between them. The CDR3, as DNA: TGTGCCAGCAGCTCCTCTGGACAGCCGACCGGGGAGCTGTTTTTT. Protein sequence: CASSSSGQPTGELFF.

This chain joins TRBV7-2 and TRBJ2-7, with TRBD2 matching over 11 bases. The germline V gene encodes CDR1 SGHTA and CDR2 FQGNSA. The CDR3 covers 15 residues. Trimming removed 3 bases from V and 2 bases from J; junction bases left unmatched: 3. DNA for the CDR3: TGTGCCAGCAGCTTTAGCGGGGGGGGGCCCTACGAGCAGTACTTC. Translated, it gives CASSFSGGGPYEQYF.

Details on this clone: The same CDR3 can be traced to other DNA sequences in this sample. The V gene is TRBV5-1, the J gene TRBJ2-3; 8 bases fit TRBD1. Unmatched junction bases numbered 2, after V lost 2 bases and J lost 3 bases. The CDR3 consists of 14 residues. Germline-derived CDR1 and CDR2 are SGHRS and YFSETQ. The CDR3 DNA reads as TGCGCCAGCAGCTTACAGGGGGATACAGATACGCAGTATTTT. It codes for CASSLQGDTDTQYF.

The chain joins TRBV6-5 to TRBJ2-7; TRBD1 matches at 11 bases. Germline values: CDR1 MNHEY, CDR2 SVGAGI. The CDR3 spans 15 residues. V shed 6 bases and J 2 bases; nucleotides not matched to a gene: 6. The DNA for the CDR3 is TGTGCCAGCAGGTCGGGACAGGGGGTAACCTACGAGCAGTACTTC. This gives the protein CASRSGQGVTYEQYF.

V and J are TRBV5-3 and TRBJ2-5; 15 bases are shared with TRBD2. TRBV5-3 has ORF status, its function being uncertain. This CDR3 contains 18 residues. The J segment lost 4 bases and the V segment lost 3 bases, leaving 10 bases of the junction unmatched. CDR3 bases: TGTGCCAGAAGCTCCGGACTAGCGGGGGGGCATTGTCGAGAGACCCAGTACTTC. This translates into CARSSGLAGGHCRETQYF.